This T cell receptor (beta chain) was documented in a study of cytomegalovirus exposure and HLA in healthy donors. The PCR made use of 60 Vbeta and 13 Jbeta primers. Clones were sequenced by immunoSEQ multiplex PCR, and TCRdb holds only the in-frame ones, with some missing. The table includes tens of thousands of clones, 79% detected once. The CDR3 sequence is 14 residues long. Germline V lookup: CDR1 MNHEY, CDR2 SMNVEV (reference sequence). The V gene end was trimmed by 5 bases and the J gene end by 7 bases; junction bases not matched to a gene: 8. This clonotype was obtained from a woman between 40 and 50 years old in good health and CMV-seropositive. This rearrangement joins TRBV27 to TRBJ2-7; 10 bases match TRBD1. The source material was PBMCs. This CDR3 is CASSQTGGAQEQYF. The CDR3 DNA follows: TGTGCCAGCAGTCAGACAGGGGGCGCGCAAGAGCAGTACTTC.